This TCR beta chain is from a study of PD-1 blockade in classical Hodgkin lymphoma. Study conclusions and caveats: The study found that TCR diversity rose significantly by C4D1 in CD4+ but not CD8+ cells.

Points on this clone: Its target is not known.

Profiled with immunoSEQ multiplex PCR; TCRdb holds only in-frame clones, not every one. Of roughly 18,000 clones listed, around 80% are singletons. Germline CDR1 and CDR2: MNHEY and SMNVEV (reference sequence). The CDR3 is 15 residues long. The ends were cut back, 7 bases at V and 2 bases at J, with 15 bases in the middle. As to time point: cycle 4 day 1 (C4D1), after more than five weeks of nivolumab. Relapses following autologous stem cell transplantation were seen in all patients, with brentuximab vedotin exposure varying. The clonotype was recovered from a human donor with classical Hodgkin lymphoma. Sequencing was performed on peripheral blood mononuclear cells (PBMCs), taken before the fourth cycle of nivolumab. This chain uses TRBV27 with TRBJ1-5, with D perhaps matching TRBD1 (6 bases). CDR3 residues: CASTKGGFGNQPQHF. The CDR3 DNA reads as TGTGCCAGCACCAAGGGGGGGTTCGGCAATCAGCCCCAGCATTTT.